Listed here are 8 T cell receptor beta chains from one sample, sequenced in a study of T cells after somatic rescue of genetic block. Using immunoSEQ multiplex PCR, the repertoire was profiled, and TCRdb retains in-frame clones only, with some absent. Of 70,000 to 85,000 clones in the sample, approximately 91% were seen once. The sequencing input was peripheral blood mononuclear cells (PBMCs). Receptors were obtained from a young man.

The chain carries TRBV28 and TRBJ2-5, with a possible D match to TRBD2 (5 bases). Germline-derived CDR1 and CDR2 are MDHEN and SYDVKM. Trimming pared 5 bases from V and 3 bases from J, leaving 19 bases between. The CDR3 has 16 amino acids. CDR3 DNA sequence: TGTGCCAGCAGTGGACGTGTCGGGAAAACGGAAGAGACCCAGTACTTC. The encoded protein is CASSGRVGKTEETQYF.

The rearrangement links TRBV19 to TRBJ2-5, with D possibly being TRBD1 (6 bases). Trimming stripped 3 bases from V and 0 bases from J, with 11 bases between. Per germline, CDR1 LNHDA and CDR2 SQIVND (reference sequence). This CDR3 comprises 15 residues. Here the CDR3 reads CASSIRGSYQETQYF. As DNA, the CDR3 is TGTGCCAGTAGTATCAGGGGATCGTACCAAGAGACCCAGTACTTC.

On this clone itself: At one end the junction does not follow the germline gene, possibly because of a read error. Here the CDR3 DNA reads TGTGCCAGCAGCGAGACAGGGGGTGTCTCCCACGAGCAGTACTTC. This gives the protein CASSETGGVSHEQYF. The V call is TRBV9, the J call TRBJ2-7; TRBD1 agrees at 9 bases. This CDR3 contains 15 residues. Germline CDR1 is SGDLS and CDR2 is YYNGEE.

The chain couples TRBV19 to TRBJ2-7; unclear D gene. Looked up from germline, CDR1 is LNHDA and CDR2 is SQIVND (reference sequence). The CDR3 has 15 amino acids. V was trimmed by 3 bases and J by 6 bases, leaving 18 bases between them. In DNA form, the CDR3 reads TGTGCCAGTAGTATCTCCTTGGGATCCCCCCTCGAGCAGTACTTC. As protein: CASSISLGSPLEQYF.

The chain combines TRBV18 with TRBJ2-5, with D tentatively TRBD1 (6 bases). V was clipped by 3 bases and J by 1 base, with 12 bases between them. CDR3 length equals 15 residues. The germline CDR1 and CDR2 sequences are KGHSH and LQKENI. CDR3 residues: CASSPLTGIQETQYF. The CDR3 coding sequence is TGTGCCAGCTCACCTCTAACAGGGATCCAAGAGACCCAGTACTTC. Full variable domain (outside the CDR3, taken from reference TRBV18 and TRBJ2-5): NAGVMQNPRHLVRRRGQEARLRCSPMKGHSHVYWYRQLPEEGLKFMVYLQKENIIDESGMPKERFSAEFPKEGPSILRIQQVVRGDSAAYFCASSPLTGIQETQYFGPGTRLLVL.

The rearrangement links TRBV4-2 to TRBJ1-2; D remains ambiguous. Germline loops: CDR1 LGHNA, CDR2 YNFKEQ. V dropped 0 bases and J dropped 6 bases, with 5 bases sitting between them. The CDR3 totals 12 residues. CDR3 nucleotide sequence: TGTGCCAGCAGCCAAGATTTCAATGGCTACACCTTC. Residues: CASSQDFNGYTF.

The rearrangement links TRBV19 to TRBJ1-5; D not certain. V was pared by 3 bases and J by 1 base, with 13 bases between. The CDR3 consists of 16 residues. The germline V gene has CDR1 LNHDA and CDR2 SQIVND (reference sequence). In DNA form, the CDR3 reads TGTGCCAGTAGTATCTCGCGCGGGAGAAGCAATCAGCCCCAGCATTTT. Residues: CASSISRGRSNQPQHF. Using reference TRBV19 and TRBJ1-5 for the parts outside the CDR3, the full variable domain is DGGITQSPKYLFRKEGQNVTLSCEQNLNHDAMYWYRQDPGQGLRLIYYSQIVNDFQKGDIAEGYSVSREKKESFPLTVTSAQKNPTAFYLCASSISRGRSNQPQHFGDGTRLSIL.

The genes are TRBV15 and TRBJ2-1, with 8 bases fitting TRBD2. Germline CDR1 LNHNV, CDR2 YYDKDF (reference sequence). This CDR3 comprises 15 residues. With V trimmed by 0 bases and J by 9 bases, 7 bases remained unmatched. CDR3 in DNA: TGTGCCACCAGCAGAGAGAGGCGGGGGGCAGGTGAGCAGTTCTTC. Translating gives CATSRERRGAGEQFF.